What follows are 21 T cell receptor beta chains derived from one specimen sequenced in a study of blood T cells in healthy people across ages. A sample-barcoded 5' primer and a J-beta primer mix were used in a second PCR of roughly 7 to 11 cycles. TCRdb re-derived calls from the 5' RACE reads in MiXCR, one entry per CDR3 protein. The profile covers 950,000 to 1,200,000 distinct CDR3 sequences, with 35% to 40% appearing a single time and about an eighth taken by the ten largest. The specimen sequenced was blood. The receptors derive from a man younger than 30 in good health.

Notes on this clonotype: Germline is not matched at one junction end, which may reflect a read error. V is TRBV7-3 and J is TRBJ2-5; possible D gene TRBD2, 6 bases. Germline V gene lookup returns CDR1 SGHTA and CDR2 FQGTGA. The CDR3 spans 16 residues. CDR3 coding DNA: TGTGCCAACAGCTTAAACGGGGGTGGTTACCAAGAGACCCAGTACTTC. It is translated as CANSLNGGGYQETQYF.

This clonotype was observed a handful of times. This sequence joins TRBV29-1 and TRBJ1-1; D not resolved. This CDR3 region has 15 residues. V lost 5 bases and J lost 3, with 19 bases in between. The germline gives CDR1 SQVTM, CDR2 ANQGSEA. The CDR3, as DNA: TGCAGCGTTTGGGCCGTTTTGACGCGGGACACTGAAGCTTTCTTT. It encodes CSVWAVLTRDTEAFF.

This rearrangement joins TRBV20-1 to TRBJ1-6, with no clear D. CDR1 DFQATT and CDR2 SNEGSKA come from the germline V gene (reference sequence). The CDR3 runs 15 residues. Trimming took 3 bases from V and 0 from J, leaving 9 bases between them. The CDR3 protein is CSARLRASYNSPLHF. CDR3 bases: TGCAGTGCTAGGCTCCGGGCCTCCTATAATTCACCCCTCCACTTT.

The V and J genes are TRBV29-1 and TRBJ2-1; unclear D gene. This CDR3 comprises 12 residues. Germline CDR1 SQVTM, CDR2 ANQGSEA. V shed 2 bases and J shed 6 bases, with 8 bases lying between them. Here the CDR3 reads CSVEPNRNEQFF. For the CDR3, the DNA is TGCAGCGTTGAACCTAACCGCAATGAGCAGTTCTTC.

The V call is TRBV10-3, the J call TRBJ1-2, with D unclear. Germline loops: CDR1 ENHRY, CDR2 SYGVKD. V dropped 0 bases and J dropped 1 base, with 6 bases sitting between them. CDR3 length: 14 amino acids. For the CDR3, the DNA is TGTGCCATCAGTGAGTCGGCCATTAACTATGGCTACACCTTC. It yields the protein CAISESAINYGYTF.

The chain uses TRBV12-3 or TRBV12-4 and TRBJ1-4, with 9 bases lining up with TRBD1. This CDR3 is 17 amino acids long. J gave up 10 bases and V 4 bases, and 16 bases lay outside the gene matches. The CDR3 sequence is CASSSSGTGLVVGKLFF. DNA of the CDR3: TGTGCCAGCAGTTCCAGCGGGACAGGGCTTGTGGTCGGAAAACTGTTTTTT.

J is TRBJ2-2 and V is TRBV10-3, with D unclear. CDR1 and CDR2 (germline): ENHRY, SYGVKD. V lost 11 bases and J lost 3, with 10 bases in between. The CDR3 covers 12 residues. In nucleotides, the CDR3 is TGTGCCGGTGGGCTTGACACCGGGGAGCTGTTTTTT. This translates into CAGGLDTGELFF.

This clonotype has just a few counts. V usage is TRBV6-1 and J usage is TRBJ2-5; D not resolved. This CDR3 spans 12 amino acids. Trimming pared 2 bases from V and 1 base from J, leaving 2 bases between. Germline loops: CDR1 MNHNS, CDR2 SASEGT. CDR3 nucleotide sequence: TGTGCCAGCAGTGAAACCCAAGAGACCCAGTACTTC. It is translated as CASSETQETQYF.

This chain uses TRBV4-3 with TRBJ1-2; a possible D gene is TRBD1 (5 bases). The CDR3 is 15 residues long. V lost 0 bases to trimming and J lost 7 bases, with 15 bases between them. CDR1 LGHNA and CDR2 YSLEER come from the germline V gene. The CDR3 region is CASSQDYSGGAGYTF. In DNA form, the CDR3 reads TGCGCCAGCAGCCAAGATTACTCTGGGGGTGCTGGCTACACCTTC.

V usage is TRBV10-3 and J usage is TRBJ1-2; no definite D call. The CDR3 extends over 14 amino acids. CDR1 ENHRY and CDR2 SYGVKD come from the germline V gene. V lost 3 bases and J 3 bases, leaving 11 bases between the germline ends. CDR3 DNA sequence: TGTGCCATCAGTGATTCTGGCGGGGACTATGGCTACACCTTC. It translates to CAISDSGGDYGYTF.

V usage is TRBV27 and J usage is TRBJ2-3, with 7 bases identical to TRBD1. Germline CDR1 is MNHEY and CDR2 is SMNVEV (reference sequence). CDR3 size: 17 residues. Trimming at V came to 3 bases and at J to 0 bases, leaving 9 bases not matched to a gene. CDR3 sequence reads: CASSFIGDRESTDTQYF. The CDR3, as DNA: TGTGCCAGCAGTTTCATTGGCGACAGGGAGAGCACAGATACGCAGTATTTT.

This chain joins TRBV2 and TRBJ1-5, with D perhaps TRBD1 (5 bases). V lost 3 bases, J lost 9 bases, and 15 bases lay in between. Per the germline V gene, CDR1 is SNHLY and CDR2 is FYNNEI. This CDR3 is built from 14 residues. The CDR3 DNA sequence: TGTGCCAGCAGTGACTCAGGGCCCAGGAGGCCCCAGCATTTT. Translating gives CASSDSGPRRPQHF.

A remark on this clonotype: A much larger clone lies one base from this, so it may be a read error. J is TRBJ2-7 and V is TRBV14; 11 nucleotides align to TRBD2. Trimming removed 0 bases from V and 7 bases from J; junction bases left unmatched: 20. CDR1 is SGHDN, CDR2 FVKESK, per germline. The CDR3 covers 20 residues. CDR3 nucleotide sequence: TGTGCCAGCAGCCAAGATGAGTCGGATCTAGCGGGGGGACTCTACAATGAGCAGTACTTC. This gives the protein CASSQDESDLAGGLYNEQYF.

This clonotype was seen at least ten times. The chain has TRBV12-3 or TRBV12-4 and TRBJ2-7, with TRBD1 identical over 8 bases. V was pared by 7 bases and J by 1 base, with 3 bases of the junction left unmatched. The CDR3 is 13 amino acids. CDR3 protein: CASTGTGSYEQYF. The CDR3 nucleotides read TGTGCCAGCACGGGGACAGGATCCTACGAGCAGTACTTC.

This clonotype came up a few times. V and J are TRBV7-2 and TRBJ2-7; D gene unclear. The CDR3 is 14 amino acids. V shed 1 base and J shed 2 bases, with 9 bases lying between them. CDR1 is SGHTA and CDR2 is FQGNSA in the germline V gene. The CDR3 spells CASSLDLAPYEQYF. In DNA form, the CDR3 reads TGTGCCAGCAGCTTAGACTTGGCCCCCTACGAGCAGTACTTC.

V usage is TRBV12-3 or TRBV12-4 and J usage is TRBJ2-7; TRBD1 agrees at 12 bases. The V segment lost 9 bases and the J segment 7 bases; nucleotides outside the gene matches: 13. This CDR3 is 15 amino acids long. The CDR3 is CASRSGTGGAAEQYF. The CDR3 DNA reads as TGTGCCAGTAGGTCCGGGACAGGGGGCGCTGCTGAGCAGTACTTC.

This clonotype turned up a few times. The CDR3 reads CASSFLLGNQPQHF. The DNA for the CDR3 is TGTGCCAGCAGTTTTCTTTTAGGCAATCAGCCCCAGCATTTT. The rearrangement joins TRBV27 to TRBJ1-5; D call uncertain. In germline, CDR1 is MNHEY, CDR2 SMNVEV (reference sequence). V was clipped by 3 bases and J by 2 bases, with 8 bases between them. This CDR3 has 14 residues.

With regard to this clonotype: This may be a read error: a much more frequent sequence differs by one nucleotide. This chain links TRBV7-8 with TRBJ2-4, with D tentatively TRBD2 (5 bases). This CDR3 is 17 amino acids long. In germline, CDR1 is SGHVS, CDR2 FQNEAQ. The CDR3 region is CASSLGADGLAKNIRYF. In nucleotides, the CDR3 is TGTGCCAGCAGCTTAGGGGCGGACGGCCTAGCCAAAAACATTCGGTACTTC.

This clonotype was counted a few times. The chain recombines TRBV12-3 or TRBV12-4 with TRBJ1-5; D unclear. The CDR3 runs 16 residues. V was clipped by 5 bases and J by 3 bases, with 17 bases between them. CDR3 residues: CASSQFERGVNQPQHF. CDR3 coding DNA: TGTGCCAGCAGTCAATTCGAACGGGGAGTCAATCAGCCCCAGCATTTT.

V usage is TRBV4-3 and J usage is TRBJ1-1; D possibly corresponds to TRBD1 (5 bases). This CDR3 comprises 14 residues. From germline, CDR1 is LGHNA and CDR2 YSLEER. Trimming took off 5 bases at V and 1 base at J, with 11 bases between the two ends. The CDR3 DNA sequence: TGCGCCAGCAGCGCGGGGCGGCGGAACACTGAAGCTTTCTTT. This sequence encodes CASSAGRRNTEAFF.

Comments on this clonotype: This clone may be a read error of a much larger clone one base away. The V and J genes are TRBV20-1 and TRBJ2-1; either TRBD1 or TRBD2 may fit D (5 bases each). Germline-derived CDR1 and CDR2 are DFQATT and SNEGSKA (reference sequence). With 0 bases removed from V and 12 bases from J, the gap between germline ends came to 9 bases. This CDR3 comprises 11 residues. The CDR3 region has the DNA TGCAGTGCTAGAGATTGGGGGTTGCAGTTCTTC. This translates into CSARDWGLQFF.